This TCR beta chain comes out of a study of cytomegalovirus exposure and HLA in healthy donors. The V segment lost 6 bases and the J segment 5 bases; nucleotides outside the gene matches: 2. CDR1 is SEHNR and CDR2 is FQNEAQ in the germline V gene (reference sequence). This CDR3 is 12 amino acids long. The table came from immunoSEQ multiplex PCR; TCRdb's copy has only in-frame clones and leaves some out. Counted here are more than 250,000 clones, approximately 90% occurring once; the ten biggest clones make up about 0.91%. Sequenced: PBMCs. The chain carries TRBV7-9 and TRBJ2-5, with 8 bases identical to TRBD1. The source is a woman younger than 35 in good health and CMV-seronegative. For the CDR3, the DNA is TGTGCCAGCAGGGACAGGGCCGAGACCCAGTACTTC. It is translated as CASRDRAETQYF.